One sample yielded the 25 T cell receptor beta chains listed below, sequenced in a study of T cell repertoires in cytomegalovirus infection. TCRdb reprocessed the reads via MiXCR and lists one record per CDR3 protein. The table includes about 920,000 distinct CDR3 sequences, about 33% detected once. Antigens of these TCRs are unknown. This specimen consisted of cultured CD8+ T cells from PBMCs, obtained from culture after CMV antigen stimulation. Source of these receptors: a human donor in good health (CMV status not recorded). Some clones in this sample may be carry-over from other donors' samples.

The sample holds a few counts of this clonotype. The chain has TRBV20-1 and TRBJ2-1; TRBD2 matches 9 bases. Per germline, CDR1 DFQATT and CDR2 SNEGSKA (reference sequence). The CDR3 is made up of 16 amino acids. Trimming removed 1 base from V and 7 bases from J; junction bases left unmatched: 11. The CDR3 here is CSARGWGGGARNEQFF. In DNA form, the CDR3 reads TGCAGTGCTAGAGGTTGGGGCGGGGGGGCGAGAAATGAGCAGTTCTTC.

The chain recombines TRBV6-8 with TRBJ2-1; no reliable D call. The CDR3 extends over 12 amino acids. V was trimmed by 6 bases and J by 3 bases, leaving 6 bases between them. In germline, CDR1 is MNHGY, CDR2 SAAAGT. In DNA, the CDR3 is TGTGCCAGCAGGGCGAACTACAATGAGCAGTTCTTC. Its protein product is CASRANYNEQFF.

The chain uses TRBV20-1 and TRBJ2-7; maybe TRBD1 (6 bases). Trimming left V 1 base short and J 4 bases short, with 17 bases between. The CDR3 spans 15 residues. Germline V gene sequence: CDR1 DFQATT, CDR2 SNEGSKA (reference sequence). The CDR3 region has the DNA TGCAGTGCTAGAGCTGCGGAGACAGGCTATTACGAGCAGTACGTC. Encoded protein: CSARAAETGYYEQYV.

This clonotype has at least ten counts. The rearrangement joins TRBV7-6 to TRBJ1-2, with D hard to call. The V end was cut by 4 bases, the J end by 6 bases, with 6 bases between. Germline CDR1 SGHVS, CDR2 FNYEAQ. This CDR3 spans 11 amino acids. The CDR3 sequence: CASSSHDGYTF. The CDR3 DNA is TGTGCCAGCAGCTCTCATGATGGCTACACCTTC.

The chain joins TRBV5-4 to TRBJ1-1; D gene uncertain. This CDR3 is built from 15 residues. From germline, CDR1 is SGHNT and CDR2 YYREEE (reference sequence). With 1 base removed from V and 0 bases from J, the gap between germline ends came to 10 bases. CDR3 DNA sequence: TGTGCCAGCAGCTTGTACGGGGAATTGAACACTGAAGCTTTCTTT. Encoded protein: CASSLYGELNTEAFF.

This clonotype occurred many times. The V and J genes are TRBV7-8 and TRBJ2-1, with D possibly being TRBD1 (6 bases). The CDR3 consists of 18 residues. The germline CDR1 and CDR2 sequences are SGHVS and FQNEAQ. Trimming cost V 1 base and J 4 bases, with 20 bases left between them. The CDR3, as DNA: TGTGCCAGCAGCTTAGTTTCGAAGGACAGCGCTTATTACAATGAGCAGTTCTTC. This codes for CASSLVSKDSAYYNEQFF. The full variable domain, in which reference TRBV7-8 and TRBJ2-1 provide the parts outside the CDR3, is GAGVSQSPRYKVAKRGQDVALRCDPISGHVSLFWYQQALGQGPEFLTYFQNEAQLDKSGLPSDRFFAERPEGSVSTLKIQRTQQEDSAVYLCASSLVSKDSAYYNEQFFGPGTRLTVL.

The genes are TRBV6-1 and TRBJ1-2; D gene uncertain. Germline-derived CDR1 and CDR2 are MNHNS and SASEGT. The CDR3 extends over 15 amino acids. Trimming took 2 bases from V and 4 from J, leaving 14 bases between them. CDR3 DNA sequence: TGTGCCAGCAGTGAACAGGACGGACTAGTCTATGGCTACACCTTC. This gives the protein CASSEQDGLVYGYTF.

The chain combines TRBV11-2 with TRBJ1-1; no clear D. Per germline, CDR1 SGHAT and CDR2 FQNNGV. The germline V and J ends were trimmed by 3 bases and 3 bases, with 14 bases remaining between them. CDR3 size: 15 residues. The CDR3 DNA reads TGTGCCAGCAGCTTTTACACCGGGAGGGACACTGAAGCTTTCTTT. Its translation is CASSFYTGRDTEAFF. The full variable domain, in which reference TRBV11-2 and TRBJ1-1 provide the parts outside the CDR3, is EAGVAQSPRYKIIEKRQSVAFWCNPISGHATLYWYQQILGQGPKLLIQFQNNGVVDDSQLPKDRFSAERLKGVDSTLKIQPAKLEDSAVYLCASSFYTGRDTEAFFGQGTRLTVV.

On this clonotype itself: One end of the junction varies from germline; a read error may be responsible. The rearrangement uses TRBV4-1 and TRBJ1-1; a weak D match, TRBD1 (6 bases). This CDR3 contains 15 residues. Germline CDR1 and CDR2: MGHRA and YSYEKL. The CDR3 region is CVSIRSGEVNTEAFF. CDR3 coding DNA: TGCGTCAGCATAAGGTCAGGGGAGGTGAACACTGAAGCTTTCTTT.

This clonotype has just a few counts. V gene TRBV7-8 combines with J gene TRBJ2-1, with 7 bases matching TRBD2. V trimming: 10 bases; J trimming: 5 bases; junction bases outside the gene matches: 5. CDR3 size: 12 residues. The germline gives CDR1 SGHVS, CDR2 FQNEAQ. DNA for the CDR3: TGTGCCACGGGACTAATTAACAATGAGCAGTTCTTC. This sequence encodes CATGLINNEQFF. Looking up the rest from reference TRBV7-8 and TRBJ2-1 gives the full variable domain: GAGVSQSPRYKVAKRGQDVALRCDPISGHVSLFWYQQALGQGPEFLTYFQNEAQLDKSGLPSDRFFAERPEGSVSTLKIQRTQQEDSAVYLCATGLINNEQFFGPGTRLTVL.

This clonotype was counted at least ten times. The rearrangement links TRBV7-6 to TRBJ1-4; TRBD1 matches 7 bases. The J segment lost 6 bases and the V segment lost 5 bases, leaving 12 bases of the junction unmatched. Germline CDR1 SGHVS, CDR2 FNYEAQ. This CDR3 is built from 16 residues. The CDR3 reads CASSPRGIRSDEKLFF. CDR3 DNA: TGTGCCAGCAGCCCCAGGGGGATCCGGTCGGATGAAAAACTGTTTTTT.

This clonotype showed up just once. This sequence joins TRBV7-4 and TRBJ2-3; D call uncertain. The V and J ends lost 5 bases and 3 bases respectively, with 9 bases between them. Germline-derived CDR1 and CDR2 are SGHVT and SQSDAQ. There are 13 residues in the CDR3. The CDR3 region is CASSPFGTDTQYF. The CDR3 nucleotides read TGTGCCAGCAGCCCTTTCGGGACAGATACGCAGTATTTT. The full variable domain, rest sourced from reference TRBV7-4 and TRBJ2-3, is GAGVSQSPRYKVAKRGRDVALRCDSISGHVTLYWYRQTLGQGSEVLTYSQSDAQRDKSGRPSGRFSAERPERSVSTLKIQRTEQGDSAVYLCASSPFGTDTQYFGPGTRLTVL.

For the CDR3, the DNA is TGTGCCAGCAGCTTAGGCCTAACCGCCATCGAAGGGCCGGGCTCCTACGAGCAGTACTTC. It is translated as CASSLGLTAIEGPGSYEQYF. This sequence joins TRBV13 and TRBJ2-7; D call uncertain. V lost 0 bases and J 0 bases, leaving 24 bases between the germline ends. This CDR3 contains 20 residues. Germline V gene lookup returns CDR1 PRHDT and CDR2 FYEKMQ (reference sequence).

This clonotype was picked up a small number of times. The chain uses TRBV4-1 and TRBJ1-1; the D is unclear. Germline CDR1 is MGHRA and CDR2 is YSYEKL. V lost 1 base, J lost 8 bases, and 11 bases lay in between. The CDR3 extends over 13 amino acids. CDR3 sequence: CASSQGGGGEAFF. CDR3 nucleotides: TGCGCCAGCAGCCAAGGCGGAGGAGGGGAAGCTTTCTTT.

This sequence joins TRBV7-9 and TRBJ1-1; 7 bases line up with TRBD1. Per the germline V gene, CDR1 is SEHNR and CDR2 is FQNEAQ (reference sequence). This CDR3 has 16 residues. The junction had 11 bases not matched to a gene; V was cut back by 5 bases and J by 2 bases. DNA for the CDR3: TGTGCCAGCAGCCCCGAGGGGACAGCTATTAACACTGAAGCTTTCTTT. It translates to CASSPEGTAINTEAFF.

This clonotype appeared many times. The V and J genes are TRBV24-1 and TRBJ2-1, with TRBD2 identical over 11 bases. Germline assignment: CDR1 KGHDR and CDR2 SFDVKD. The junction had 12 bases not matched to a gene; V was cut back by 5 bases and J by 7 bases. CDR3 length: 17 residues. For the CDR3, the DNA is TGTGCCACCAGTGGGGCTAGCGGGGGGACCAGAAAGAATGAGCAGTTCTTC. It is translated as CATSGASGGTRKNEQFF.

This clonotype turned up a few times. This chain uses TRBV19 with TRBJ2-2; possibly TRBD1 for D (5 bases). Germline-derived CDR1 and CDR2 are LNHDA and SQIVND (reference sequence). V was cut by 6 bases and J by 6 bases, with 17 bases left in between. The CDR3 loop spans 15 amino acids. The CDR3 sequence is CASSPAWGRAGELFF. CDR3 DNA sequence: TGTGCCAGTAGCCCCGCCTGGGGCCGGGCCGGGGAGCTGTTTTTT.

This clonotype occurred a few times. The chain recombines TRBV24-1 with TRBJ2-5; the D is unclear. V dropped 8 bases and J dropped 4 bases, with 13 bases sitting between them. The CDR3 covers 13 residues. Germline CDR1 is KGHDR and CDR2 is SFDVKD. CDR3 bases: TGTGCCACCAAACAAGCGACGGGAGAGACCCAGTACTTC. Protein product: CATKQATGETQYF.

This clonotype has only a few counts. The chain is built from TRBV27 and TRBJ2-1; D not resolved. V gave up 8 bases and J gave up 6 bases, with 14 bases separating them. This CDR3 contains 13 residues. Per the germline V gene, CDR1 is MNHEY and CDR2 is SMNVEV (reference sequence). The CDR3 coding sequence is TGTGCCAGCGGGTCAACCGCCTTCAATGAGCAGTTCTTC. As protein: CASGSTAFNEQFF.

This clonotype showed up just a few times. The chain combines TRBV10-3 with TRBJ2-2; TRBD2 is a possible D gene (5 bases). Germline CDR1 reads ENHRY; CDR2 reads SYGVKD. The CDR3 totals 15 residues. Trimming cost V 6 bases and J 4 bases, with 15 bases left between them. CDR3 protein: CAISASGRGTGELFF. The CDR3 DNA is TGTGCCATCAGCGCTTCGGGGAGAGGCACCGGGGAGCTGTTTTTT.

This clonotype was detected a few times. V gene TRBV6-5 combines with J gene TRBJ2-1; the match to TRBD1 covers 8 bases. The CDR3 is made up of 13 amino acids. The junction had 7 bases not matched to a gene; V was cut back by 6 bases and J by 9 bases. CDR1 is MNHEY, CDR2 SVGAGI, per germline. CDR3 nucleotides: TGTGCCAGCAGGCTTGACAGGGGCGGTGAGCAGTTCTTC. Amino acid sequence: CASRLDRGGEQFF.

The CDR3 loop is CSVDRGRSTDTQYF. The CDR3 region has the DNA TGCAGCGTTGACCGCGGGAGATCTACAGATACGCAGTATTTT. This rearrangement joins TRBV29-1 to TRBJ2-3, with 7 bases identical to TRBD2. CDR3 length: 14 residues. Germline lookup yields CDR1 SQVTM and CDR2 ANQGSEA. The J segment lost 3 bases and the V segment lost 3 bases, leaving 6 bases of the junction unmatched.

This CDR3 reads CATSRGWQASRAETQYF. The CDR3 DNA reads as TGTGCCACCTCGAGGGGTTGGCAGGCTTCTAGGGCAGAGACCCAGTACTTC. The chain has TRBV7-4 and TRBJ2-5, with D tentatively TRBD1 or TRBD2 (5 bases each). The CDR3 runs 17 residues. The V end was cut by 10 bases, the J end by 4 bases, with 28 bases between. The germline V gene encodes CDR1 SGHVT and CDR2 SQSDAQ.

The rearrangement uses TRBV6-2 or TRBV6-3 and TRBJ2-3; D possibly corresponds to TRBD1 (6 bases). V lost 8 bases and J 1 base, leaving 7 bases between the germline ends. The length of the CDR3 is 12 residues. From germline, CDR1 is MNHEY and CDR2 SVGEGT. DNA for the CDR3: TGTGCCAGCGAGGGGGGCACAGATACGCAGTATTTT. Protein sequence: CASEGGTDTQYF.

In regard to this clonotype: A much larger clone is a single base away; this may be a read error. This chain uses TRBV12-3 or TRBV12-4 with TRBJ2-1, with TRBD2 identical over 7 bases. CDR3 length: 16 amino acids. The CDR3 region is CTSSFSAGVTLNEQFF. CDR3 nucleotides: TGTACCAGCAGTTTTAGTGCGGGAGTCACGTTGAATGAGCAGTTCTTC.